This TCR beta chain is from a study of tumor-infiltrating lymphocytes in primary liver carcinoma. Overall study: Surgical resection treated primary liver carcinoma in the patients.

Broader study findings: The study found tumor-adjacent and tumor-blood pairs overlapped less than tumor region pairs. Tumors carried a top-250-clone fraction significantly exceeding that of blood (p = 0.039).

The study extracted blood RNA from unsorted whole blood and also extracted germline DNA. Chronic HBV infection, untreated so far, was present in the patients. A primer matching the constant region was used to make TCR beta cDNA from about 500 ng of total RNA. Libraries for TCR beta were built through three nested multiplex PCR rounds, which together made up a slightly modified ARM-PCR procedure. TRBV1-TRBV30 forward and Cbeta reverse primers drove the first two roughly 11-cycle rounds. TCRdb independently ran MiXCR on the multiplex PCR reads; one entry per CDR3 protein. This sample yields 190,000 or so distinct CDR3 sequences, of which about two thirds are seen a single time; approximately 7% belongs to the top ten. Points on this clonotype: As yet, its antigen is unknown.

From germline, CDR1 is SGHAT and CDR2 FQNNGV. The CDR3 runs 17 residues. Trimming stripped 3 bases from V and 6 bases from J, with 20 bases between. V and J are TRBV11-2 and TRBJ2-2, with D perhaps assigned TRBD1 or TRBD2 (6 bases each). The sequence derives from an older woman with primary liver carcinoma and hepatitis B virus infection. The sequenced material came from peripheral blood. Here the CDR3 DNA reads TGTGCCAGCAGCTTTAGCCGGGACAAGGGGGGCGCCGGGGAGCTGTTTTTT. This gives the protein CASSFSRDKGGAGELFF. Full variable domain (remainder filled in from reference TRBV11-2 and TRBJ2-2): EAGVAQSPRYKIIEKRQSVAFWCNPISGHATLYWYQQILGQGPKLLIQFQNNGVVDDSQLPKDRFSAERLKGVDSTLKIQPAKLEDSAVYLCASSFSRDKGGAGELFFGEGSRLTVL.